Given below is one T cell receptor (beta chain) in context. Its antigen remains undetermined. Per-base quality was not reported, and no clone a single base away is much larger than it. The donors were healthy, HIV-negative adults who had no recently reported acute infections or vaccinations. Every donor was a Caucasian adult living in Nashville, Tennessee, USA. CD4+ T cells were enriched by magnetic negative selection; naive cells were then positively selected on CD45RA, and the negative fraction formed the memory subset. After blood collection by leukapheresis, PBMCs were isolated using Ficoll-Histopaque density gradient centrifugation and then cryopreserved in the vapor phase of liquid nitrogen. Analytical flow cytometry was used to check the purity and quantity of each magnetically sorted T cell population. Genomic DNA was isolated from each sorted fraction and quantified by UV absorbance on a Nanodrop 2000c.

Using the deep immunoSEQ assay, TCR CDR3 regions were amplified from genomic DNA by multiplex PCR. Genomic DNA extracted from each cell subset was distributed evenly over all wells of several immunoSEQ 96-well plates, and each plate served as one replicate. For sorted subsets, around 200 ng genomic DNA, equal to about 30,000 T cell genomes, was loaded into each replicate PCR. Purified libraries were measured with a Qubit 3.0 fluorometer, size-checked on a Bioanalyzer 2100, and measured again with the KAPA Library Quantification kit. Each immunoSEQ 96-well plate was sequenced on its own single-read 150-cycle Illumina NextSeq 550 flow cell. The original methods were these. Because the immunoSEQ output included only junctional sequences and no quality scores, the filtering could not be the same as the filtering used for full-length reads. Sequences were annotated with PyIR, a Python wrapper for IgBLAST v1.9, and V/J genes and CDR3 were assigned using IMGT germline references. Reads were filtered out if the reads had weak V/J assignments (E-value above 1e-6), no CDR3, stop codons, out-of-frame junctions, or ambiguous translated residues. V3J clonotypes were defined by identical inferred V gene, J gene, and CDR3 amino acid sequence. Percentage overlap between repertoires was computed as shared unique clonotypes divided by the size of the smaller repertoire. Richness of each repertoire was evaluated using RTK rarefaction, the Chao1 estimator, and Recon v2.1 estimates of unobserved clonotypes. Generation probabilities were computed with OLGA for all TCRbeta clonotypes obtained by the gDNA method from a handful of donors. TCRdb took over this immuneACCESS table, retaining in-frame rearrangements with V and J assigned. Such tables are incomplete; in checked studies, under half of the missing clones stem from an unresolved V gene, and the remainder is unexplained. The DNA was the basis for D and trimming; V, J and clone size are from that table. For this sample the table gives millions of clones, of which around nine tenths were detected only once. More than 0.12% of the sample is in the top ten clones.

The germline V and J ends show losses of 3 bases and 9 bases respectively, and no gene match explains 8 bases of the junction. CDR1 is given as SGDLS and CDR2 as YYNGEE, both from the germline V gene. The CDR3 covers 16 residues, taking in both the cysteine and the phenylalanine. Left in the record is the CDR3 DNA by itself, 48 bases read in frame from the first base. These data come from a study of shared clonotypes between healthy human individuals (dated by TCRdb to the early 2020s). Regarding the study in general: A few men and a couple of women, aged 18 to 49 years, made up the cohort. For each donor, CD4 naive and CD4 memory were each run on three plates, CD8 naive on two plates, and CD8 memory on one plate. To estimate repertoire size and how much clonotype sharing occurs between individuals, the study deeply sequenced the blood TCR repertoires of about five healthy adults. Libraries were prepared and TCR repertoires were sequenced by different laboratories using diverse techniques, in order to increase sequencing depth and limit assay-specific biases. Leukapheresis yielded between about 0.9 and 9.5 billion PBMCs per donor. Study-wide conclusions, independent of this receptor: Sharing across a few donors was observed for about 5% of naive CD4, under 4% of naive CD8, 2% to 2.5% of memory CD4, and roughly 0.4% of memory CD8 clonotypes. Incomplete sequencing was indicated by rarefaction of sorted-subset datasets, despite the large sequencing depth. Clonotypes shared by all four sorted-subset donors showed higher generation probabilities than non-shared clonotypes. Based on pairwise subsampling, the degree of clonotype sharing among donors was expected to be affected by sequencing depth. Sampling was restricted to blood, and TCR repertoires in tissue are likely to differ from TCR repertoires in blood. Because the study included only a small number of donors, the genetic and exposure-history diversity represented was limited. Naive subsets generally had larger estimated clonotype richness than memory subsets.

Sequenced material: naive CD4+ T cells sorted from blood. The meaning of the sample's cell subset or site label: CD45RA+ positively selected. This sequence originates from a man in his late teens or twenties in good health. Rearrangement joined TRBV9 to TRBJ2-1; the junction holds 14 bases that match TRBD2. The sequenced DNA: TGTGCCAGCAGCGGGCCGGGACTAGCGGGAGCGGGTGAGCAGTTCTTC. Its translation is CASSGPGLAGAGEQFF.